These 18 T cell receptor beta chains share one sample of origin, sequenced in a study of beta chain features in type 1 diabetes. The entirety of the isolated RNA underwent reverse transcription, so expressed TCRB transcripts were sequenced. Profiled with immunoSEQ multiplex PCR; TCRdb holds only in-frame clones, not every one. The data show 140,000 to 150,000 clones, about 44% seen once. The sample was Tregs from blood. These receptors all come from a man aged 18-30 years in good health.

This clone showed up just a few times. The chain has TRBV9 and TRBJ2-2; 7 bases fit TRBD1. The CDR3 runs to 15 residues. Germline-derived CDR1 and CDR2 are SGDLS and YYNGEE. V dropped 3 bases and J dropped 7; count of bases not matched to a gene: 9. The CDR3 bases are TGTGCCAGCAGCGCCAGTAGGGGGCTGAACGGGGAGCTGTTTTTT. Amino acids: CASSASRGLNGELFF.

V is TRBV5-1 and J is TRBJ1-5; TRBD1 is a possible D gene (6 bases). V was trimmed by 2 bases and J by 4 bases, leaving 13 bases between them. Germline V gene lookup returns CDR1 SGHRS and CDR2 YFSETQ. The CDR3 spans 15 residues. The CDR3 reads CASSFSGQKNQPQHF. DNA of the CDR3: TGCGCCAGCAGCTTCTCCGGACAGAAGAATCAGCCCCAGCATTTT. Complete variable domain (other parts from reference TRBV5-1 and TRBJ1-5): KAGVTQTPRYLIKTRGQQVTLSCSPISGHRSVSWYQQTPGQGLQFLFEYFSETQRNKGNFPGRFSGRQFSNSRSEMNVSTLELGDSALYLCASSFSGQKNQPQHFGDGTRLSIL.

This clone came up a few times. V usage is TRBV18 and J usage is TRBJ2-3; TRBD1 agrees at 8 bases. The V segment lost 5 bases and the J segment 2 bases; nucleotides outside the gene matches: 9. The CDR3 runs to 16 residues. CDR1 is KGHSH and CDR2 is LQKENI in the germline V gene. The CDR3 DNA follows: TGTGCCAGCTCAAAAACTCGGGACAGGTTCACAGATACGCAGTATTTT. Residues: CASSKTRDRFTDTQYF.

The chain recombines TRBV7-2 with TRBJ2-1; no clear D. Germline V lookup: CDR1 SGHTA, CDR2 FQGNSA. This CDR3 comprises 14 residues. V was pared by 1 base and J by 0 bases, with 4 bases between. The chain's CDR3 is CASSLGASYNEQFF. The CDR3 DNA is TGTGCCAGCAGCTTAGGGGCCTCCTACAATGAGCAGTTCTTC.

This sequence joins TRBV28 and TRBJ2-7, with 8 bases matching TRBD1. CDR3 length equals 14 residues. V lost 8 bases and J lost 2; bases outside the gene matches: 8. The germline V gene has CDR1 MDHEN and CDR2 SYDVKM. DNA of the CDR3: TGTGCCAGCCCCCCGGCCAGGGGGCCCTACGAGCAGTACTTC. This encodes CASPPARGPYEQYF.

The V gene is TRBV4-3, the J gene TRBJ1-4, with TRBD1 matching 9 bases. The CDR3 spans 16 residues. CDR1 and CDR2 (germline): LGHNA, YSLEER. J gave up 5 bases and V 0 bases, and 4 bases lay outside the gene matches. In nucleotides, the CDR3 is TGCGCCAGCAGCCAAGATATCGGGACAGGGAATGAAAAACTGTTTTTT. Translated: CASSQDIGTGNEKLFF.

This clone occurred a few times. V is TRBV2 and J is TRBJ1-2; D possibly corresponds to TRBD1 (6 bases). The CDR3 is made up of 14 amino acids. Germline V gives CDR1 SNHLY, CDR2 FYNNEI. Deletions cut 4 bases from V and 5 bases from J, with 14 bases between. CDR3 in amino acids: CASSVTGTTYGYTF. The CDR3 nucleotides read TGTGCCAGCAGTGTTACAGGGACAACTTATGGCTACACCTTC.

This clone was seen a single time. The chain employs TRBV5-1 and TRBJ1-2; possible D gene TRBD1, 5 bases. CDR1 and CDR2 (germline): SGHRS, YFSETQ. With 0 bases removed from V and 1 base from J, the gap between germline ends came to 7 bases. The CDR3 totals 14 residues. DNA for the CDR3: TGCGCCAGCAGCTTGGGACAGCTTAACTATGGCTACACCTTC. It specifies CASSLGQLNYGYTF.

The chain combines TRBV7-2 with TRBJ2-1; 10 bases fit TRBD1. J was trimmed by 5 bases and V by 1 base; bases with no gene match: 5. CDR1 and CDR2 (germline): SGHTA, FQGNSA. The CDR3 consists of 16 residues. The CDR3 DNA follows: TGTGCCAGCAGCTTAGTAGGGACAGGGGTCCACAATGAGCAGTTCTTC. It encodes CASSLVGTGVHNEQFF.

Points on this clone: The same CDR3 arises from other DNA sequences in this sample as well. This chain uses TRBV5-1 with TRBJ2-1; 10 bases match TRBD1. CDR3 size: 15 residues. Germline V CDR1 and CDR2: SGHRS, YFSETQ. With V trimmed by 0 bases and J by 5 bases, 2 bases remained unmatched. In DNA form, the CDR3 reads TGCGCCAGCAGCTTGGAGGGGACAGGGGACAATGAGCAGTTCTTC. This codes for CASSLEGTGDNEQFF.

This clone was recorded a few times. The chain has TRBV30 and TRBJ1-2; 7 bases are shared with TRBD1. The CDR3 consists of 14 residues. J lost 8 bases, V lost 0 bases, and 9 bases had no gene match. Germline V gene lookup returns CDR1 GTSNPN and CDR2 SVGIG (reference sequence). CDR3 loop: CAWSVEGGLGGYTF. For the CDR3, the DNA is TGTGCCTGGAGTGTAGAAGGGGGCCTCGGGGGCTACACCTTC.

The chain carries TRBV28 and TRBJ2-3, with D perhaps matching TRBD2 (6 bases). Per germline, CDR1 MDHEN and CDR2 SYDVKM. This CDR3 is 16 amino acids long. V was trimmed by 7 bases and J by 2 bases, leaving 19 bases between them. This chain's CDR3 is CASTSPGGTLTDTQYF. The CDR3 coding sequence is TGTGCCAGCACCAGCCCTGGCGGGACGCTCACAGATACGCAGTATTTT.

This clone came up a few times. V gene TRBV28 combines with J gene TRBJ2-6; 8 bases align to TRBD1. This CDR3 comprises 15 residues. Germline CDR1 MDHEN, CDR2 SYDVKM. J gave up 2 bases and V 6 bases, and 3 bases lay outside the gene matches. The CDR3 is CASSAGGAGANVLTF. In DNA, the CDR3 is TGTGCCAGCAGCGCAGGGGGCGCTGGGGCCAACGTCCTGACTTTC.

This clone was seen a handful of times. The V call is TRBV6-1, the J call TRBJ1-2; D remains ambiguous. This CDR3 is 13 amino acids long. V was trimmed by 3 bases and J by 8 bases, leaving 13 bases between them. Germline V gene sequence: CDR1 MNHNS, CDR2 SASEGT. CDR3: CASSDMWGDGYTF. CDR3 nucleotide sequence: TGTGCCAGCAGTGATATGTGGGGAGACGGCTACACCTTC.

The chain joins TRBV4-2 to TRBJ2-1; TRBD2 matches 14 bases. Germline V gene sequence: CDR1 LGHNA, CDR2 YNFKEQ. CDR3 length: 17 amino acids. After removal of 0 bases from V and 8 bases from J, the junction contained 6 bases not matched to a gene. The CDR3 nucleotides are TGTGCCAGCAGCCAAGATTCGACTAGCGGGAGGGCCCATGAGCAGTTCTTC. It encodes CASSQDSTSGRAHEQFF.

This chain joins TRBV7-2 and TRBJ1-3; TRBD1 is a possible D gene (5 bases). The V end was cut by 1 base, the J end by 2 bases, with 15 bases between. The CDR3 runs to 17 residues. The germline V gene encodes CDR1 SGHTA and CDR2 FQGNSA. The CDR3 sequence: CASSLVSTRGAGNTIYF. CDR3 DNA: TGTGCCAGCAGCTTAGTCTCTACCCGGGGGGCTGGAAACACCATATATTTT.

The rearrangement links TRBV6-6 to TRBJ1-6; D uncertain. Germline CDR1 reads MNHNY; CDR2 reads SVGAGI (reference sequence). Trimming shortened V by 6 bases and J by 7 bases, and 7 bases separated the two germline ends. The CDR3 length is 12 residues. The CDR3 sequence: CASRTRNSPLHF. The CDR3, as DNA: TGTGCCAGCAGAACAAGAAATTCACCCCTCCACTTT.

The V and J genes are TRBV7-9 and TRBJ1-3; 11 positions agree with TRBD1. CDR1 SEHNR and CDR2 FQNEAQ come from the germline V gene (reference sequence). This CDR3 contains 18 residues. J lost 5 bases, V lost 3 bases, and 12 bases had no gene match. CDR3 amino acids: CASSFNPGTGGSRNTIYF. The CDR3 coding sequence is TGTGCCAGCAGCTTCAACCCCGGGACAGGGGGTTCAAGAAACACCATATATTTT.